This record covers a single T cell receptor (beta chain). Its cognate antigen is unknown. These data are taken from a study of T cells after yellow fever vaccination. TCRdb reanalysed the 5' RACE reads using MiXCR and keeps one entry per CDR3 protein. Of fewer than 400,000 distinct CDR3 sequences listed, around 10% are singletons. Points from the study as a whole: Detected again after the booster were most primary-vaccination clones, at 95% to 96% CD4 and about 89% CD8.

From germline, CDR1 is SGHTA and CDR2 FQGNSA. V lost 5 bases, J lost 4 bases, and 13 bases stayed unmatched. The CDR3 extends over 19 amino acids. The J gene is TRBJ2-5, the V gene TRBV7-2; TRBD2 agrees at 16 bases. The sequences come from CD4+ T cells sorted from PBMCs, collected 45 days after the yellow fever booster vaccination. This TCR derives from a man aged 18 to 35 who received the YFV17D yellow fever vaccine. CDR3 DNA sequence: TGTGCCAGCAGCGATCCGGGACTAGCGGGGGGGCTTTCCGGAGAGACCCAGTACTTC. This encodes CASSDPGLAGGLSGETQYF.